The clone carrying this T cell receptor (beta chain) was counted many times. V was clipped by 6 bases and J by 6 bases; unmatched bases: 10. Germline CDR1 MNHNY, CDR2 SVGAGI (reference sequence). The length of the CDR3 is 16 residues. These data come from a study of T-cell reconstitution after alpha-beta-depleted transplantation in children. A TCRbeta library incorporating unique molecular identifiers was prepared. A single record per CDR3 protein comes from TCRdb applying MiXCR to the PCR reads. This table holds approximately 400,000 distinct CDR3 sequences, around 9.9% found once. The chain has TRBV6-6 and TRBJ2-3, with 12 bases identical to TRBD2. This clonotype originated in a human donor who donated a stem cell graft to a child with acute myeloid leukemia. Here the sequenced sample was PBMCs from the stem cell graft donor, taken from the stem cell graft. This CDR3 is CASSSGTSGRYDTQYF. CDR3 nucleotides: TGTGCCAGCAGCTCCGGGACTAGCGGGCGTTACGATACGCAGTATTTT.